Following are 17 T cell receptor beta chains from one sample sequenced in a study of shared clonotypes between healthy human individuals. Produced via immunoSEQ multiplex PCR; TCRdb's table is partial and in-frame only. The data show around 990,000 clones, with approximately 80% seen just once and more than 0.85% held by the top ten. The sequenced sample was memory CD4+ T cells from PBMCs. As to subset: CD45RA-negative fraction. The receptors originated from a man aged 18 to 35 in good health. Some clones in this sample may be carry-over from other donors' samples.

This rearrangement joins TRBV5-1 to TRBJ2-2; 8 positions agree with TRBD1. The CDR3 loop spans 16 amino acids. The germline V gene encodes CDR1 SGHRS and CDR2 YFSETQ. The junction had 7 bases not matched to a gene; V was cut back by 2 bases and J by 4 bases. CDR3 region: CASSFYGTGGTGELFF. The DNA for the CDR3 is TGCGCCAGCAGCTTTTACGGGACAGGCGGCACCGGGGAGCTGTTTTTT.

The chain carries TRBV29-1 and TRBJ2-3, with TRBD1 identical over 7 bases. J lost 0 bases, V lost 6 bases, and 6 bases had no gene match. There are 14 residues in the CDR3. The germline V gene encodes CDR1 SQVTM and CDR2 ANQGSEA. The CDR3 DNA reads as TGCAGCGTAAGGACAGGTTCTAGCACAGATACGCAGTATTTT. This sequence encodes CSVRTGSSTDTQYF.

The chain couples TRBV9 to TRBJ1-4, with D possibly being TRBD1 (5 bases). The CDR3 has 14 residues. The V end was cut by 0 bases, the J end by 8 bases, with 11 bases between. Germline V gives CDR1 SGDLS, CDR2 YYNGEE. CDR3 in amino acids: CASSVGPSGEKLFF. For the CDR3, the DNA is TGTGCCAGCAGCGTAGGTCCCTCAGGGGAAAAACTGTTTTTT. The full variable domain, with the rest looked up from reference TRBV9 and TRBJ1-4, is DSGVTQTPKHLITATGQRVTLRCSPRSGDLSVYWYQQSLDQGLQFLIQYYNGEERAKGNILERFSAQQFPDLHSELNLSSLELGDSALYFCASSVGPSGEKLFFGSGTQLSVL.

This clone was recorded at least ten times. V gene TRBV4-1 combines with J gene TRBJ2-2; 7 bases line up with TRBD2. V trimming: 4 bases; J trimming: 1 base; junction bases outside the gene matches: 9. Germline V CDR1 and CDR2: MGHRA, YSYEKL. The CDR3 runs to 17 residues. CDR3 amino acids: CASSREGGLVNTGELFF. The CDR3 DNA follows: TGCGCCAGCAGCCGGGAAGGAGGACTAGTGAACACCGGGGAGCTGTTTTTT.

V and J are TRBV27 and TRBJ2-3, with no clear D. Per the germline V gene, CDR1 is MNHEY and CDR2 is SMNVEV (reference sequence). This CDR3 is 14 amino acids long. Between the trimmed V and J ends, which lost 2 bases and 6 bases, there was a span of 12 bases. In DNA form, the CDR3 reads TGTGCCAGCAGTTTAGGTCCAGTACCGGATACGCAGTATTTT. It is translated as CASSLGPVPDTQYF.

V usage is TRBV27 and J usage is TRBJ2-2; D is possibly TRBD2 (6 bases). The CDR3 totals 18 residues. Germline values: CDR1 MNHEY, CDR2 SMNVEV (reference sequence). Trimming took off 2 bases at V and 4 bases at J, with 20 bases between the two ends. The CDR3 DNA reads TGTGCCAGCAGTTTAGTGGACTATAGTTACCTTTCCACCGGGGAGCTGTTTTTT. It translates to CASSLVDYSYLSTGELFF.

This clone came up once. The chain combines TRBV4-3 with TRBJ2-5, with a tentative D call TRBD1 (5 bases). CDR1 is LGHNA, CDR2 YSLEER, per germline. V lost 0 bases, J lost 6 bases, and 8 bases lay in between. This CDR3 has 13 residues. The CDR3 protein is CASSQDREKTQYF. The CDR3 DNA reads as TGCGCCAGCAGCCAAGACAGGGAAAAGACCCAGTACTTC.

The rearrangement uses TRBV14 and TRBJ1-2; 12 bases fit TRBD1. V shed 2 bases, J shed 5 bases, and the junction held 12 bases outside the gene matches. From germline, CDR1 is SGHDN and CDR2 FVKESK. This CDR3 has 18 amino acids. The CDR3 DNA reads as TGTGCCAGCAGCCAACAGAAACCGGGACAGGGGGCTTGGTATGGCTACACCTTC. Amino acid sequence: CASSQQKPGQGAWYGYTF.

The chain combines TRBV18 with TRBJ2-1; TRBD1 aligns across 7 bases. Germline V gives CDR1 KGHSH, CDR2 LQKENI. The V and J ends lost 3 bases and 5 bases, in that order; junction bases with no gene match: 13. The CDR3 consists of 17 residues. The CDR3 region has the DNA TGTGCCAGCTCACCTAGACAGGGATCGAGTGGGCACAATGAGCAGTTCTTC. As protein: CASSPRQGSSGHNEQFF.

The rearrangement joins TRBV9 to TRBJ2-1; no clear D gene. The V gene lost 4 bases and the J gene lost 10 bases, with 9 bases spanning the gap. The germline V gene has CDR1 SGDLS and CDR2 YYNGEE. The CDR3 runs 11 residues. In DNA form, the CDR3 reads TGTGCCAGCAGCAGGGATCGGGAGCAGTTCTTC. Its translation is CASSRDREQFF.

The J gene is TRBJ2-7, the V gene TRBV9; D possibly corresponds to TRBD2 (5 bases). V lost 0 bases, J lost 0 bases, and 10 bases lay in between. The CDR3 consists of 15 residues. In germline, CDR1 is SGDLS, CDR2 YYNGEE. This chain's CDR3 is CASSVGADPSYEQYF. The CDR3 DNA reads TGTGCCAGCAGCGTAGGAGCGGACCCCTCCTACGAGCAGTACTTC.

This clone was detected once. The chain links TRBV15 to TRBJ1-5; D call uncertain. Between the trimmed V and J ends, which lost 5 bases and 2 bases, there was a span of 13 bases. CDR3 length: 15 residues. The germline V gene encodes CDR1 LNHNV and CDR2 YYDKDF (reference sequence). The CDR3 nucleotides are TGTGCCACCAGCCTCGGCGGGAGGGGCAATCAGCCCCAGCATTTT. It yields the protein CATSLGGRGNQPQHF. The whole variable domain, filled in from reference TRBV15 and TRBJ1-5, reads DAMVIQNPRYQVTQFGKPVTLSCSQTLNHNVMYWYQQKSSQAPKLLFHYYDKDFNNEADTPDNFQSRRPNTSFCFLDIRSPGLGDTAMYLCATSLGGRGNQPQHFGDGTRLSIL.

This chain uses TRBV28 with TRBJ2-2, with TRBD1 matching over 7 bases. J gave up 3 bases and V 7 bases, and 8 bases lay outside the gene matches. CDR1 MDHEN and CDR2 SYDVKM come from the germline V gene. There are 15 residues in the CDR3. The CDR3 sequence is CASTRGQGDTGELFF. DNA of the CDR3: TGTGCCAGCACCCGTGGGCAGGGGGACACCGGGGAGCTGTTTTTT.

The J gene is TRBJ1-5, the V gene TRBV2; no firm D call. V was pared by 3 bases and J by 7 bases, with 13 bases between. The CDR3 covers 14 residues. CDR1 SNHLY and CDR2 FYNNEI come from the germline V gene. CDR3 region: CASSDRTHGQPQHF. CDR3 in DNA: TGTGCCAGCAGTGATCGTACCCACGGCCAGCCCCAGCATTTT.

This sequence joins TRBV19 and TRBJ1-2, with a weak D call TRBD1 (6 bases). The CDR3 consists of 20 residues. Trimming shortened V by 3 bases and J by 3 bases, and 29 bases separated the two germline ends. Germline CDR1 is LNHDA and CDR2 is SQIVND (reference sequence). CDR3: CASSMAPQGRLYRDHYGYTF. The CDR3 DNA reads as TGTGCCAGTAGTATGGCCCCTCAGGGAAGGCTCTACAGGGACCACTATGGCTACACCTTC.

In its sample, this clone was seen once. The gene calls are TRBV27 and TRBJ1-3, with D hard to call. The germline CDR1 and CDR2 sequences are MNHEY and SMNVEV (reference sequence). Trimming removed 6 bases from V and 4 bases from J, with 22 bases in between. The CDR3 consists of 17 residues. CDR3 protein: CASRPSSHSLAGNTIYF. CDR3 sequence (DNA): TGTGCCAGCAGACCTAGTTCGCACAGTCTGGCGGGAAACACCATATATTTT.

This clone was recorded many times. The gene calls are TRBV7-2 and TRBJ2-1; the match to TRBD1 covers 9 bases. The CDR3 sequence is 15 residues long. V dropped 5 bases and J dropped 4; count of bases not matched to a gene: 6. Per germline, CDR1 SGHTA and CDR2 FQGNSA. CDR3 nucleotide sequence: TGTGCCAGCAGCGACCGGGGACAGGGATACAATGAGCAGTTCTTC. Translating it yields CASSDRGQGYNEQFF.